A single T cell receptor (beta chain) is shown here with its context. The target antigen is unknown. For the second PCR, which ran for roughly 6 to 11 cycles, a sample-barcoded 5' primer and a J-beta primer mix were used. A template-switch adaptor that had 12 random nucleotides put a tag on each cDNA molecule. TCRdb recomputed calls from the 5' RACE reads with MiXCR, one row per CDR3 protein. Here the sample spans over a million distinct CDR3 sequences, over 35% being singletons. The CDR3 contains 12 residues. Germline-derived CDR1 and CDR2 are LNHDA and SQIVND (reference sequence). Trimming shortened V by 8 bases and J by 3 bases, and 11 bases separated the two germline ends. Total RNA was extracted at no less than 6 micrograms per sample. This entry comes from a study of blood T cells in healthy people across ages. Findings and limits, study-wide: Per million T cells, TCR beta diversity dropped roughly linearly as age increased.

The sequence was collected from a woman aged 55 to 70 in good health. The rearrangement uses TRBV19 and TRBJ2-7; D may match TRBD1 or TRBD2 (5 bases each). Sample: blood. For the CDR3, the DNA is TGTGCCAGTGAGGGGAAGGACTACGAGCAGTACTTC. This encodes CASEGKDYEQYF.